This T cell receptor beta chain was sequenced in a study of blood T cell repertoires in COVID-19. Study information: Material from acute and convalescent COVID-19 was sourced from the United States, Italy and Spain. The analysed material was cDNA or gDNA that came from T cells, B-cell-depleted T cells, or PBMCs.

The protocol was immunoSEQ multiplex PCR, while the TCRdb copy is restricted to in-frame clones and leaves out a portion. The data contain some 250,000 clones, nearly 90% of them singletons. Per the germline V gene, CDR1 is SEHNR and CDR2 is FQNEAQ (reference sequence). The germline V and J ends were trimmed by 1 base and 7 bases, with 14 bases remaining between them. The CDR3 has 15 residues. V usage is TRBV7-9 and J usage is TRBJ2-1, with D unresolved. This clonotype originated in a woman in her 30s with acute or convalescent COVID-19. The sample comprised peripheral blood. The CDR3 reads CASSLVPSPGNEQFF. As DNA, the CDR3 is TGTGCCAGCAGCTTAGTGCCGTCTCCCGGGAATGAGCAGTTCTTC.